This entry is about one T cell receptor (beta chain). TCRdb's copy holds only in-frame clones and misses some; the assay was immunoSEQ multiplex PCR. This sample has approximately 2.5 million clones, with 90% to 95% found just once. Unmatched junction bases numbered 7, after V lost 3 bases and J lost 8 bases. The CDR3 extends over 14 amino acids. Germline CDR1 is KGHSH and CDR2 is LQKENI. The data stem from a study of shared clonotypes between healthy human individuals. Study-wide background: CD4 naive cells filled three plates per donor, CD4 memory three, CD8 naive two and CD8 memory one.

Investigators divided CD4+ cells into CD45RA+ naive and CD45RA-negative memory subsets. The rearrangement uses TRBV18 and TRBJ2-1; 7 nucleotides match TRBD2. Specimen: naive CD4+ T cells sorted from blood. The subset was: CD45RA+ positively selected. The receptor's source is a man younger than 35 in good health. The CDR3 sequence: CASSPVRGVDEQFF. In DNA, the CDR3 is TGTGCCAGCTCACCCGTTCGGGGGGTCGATGAGCAGTTCTTC.